The 6 T cell receptor beta chains presented below share a single source sample, sequenced in a study of blood T cells in healthy people across ages. A second PCR, run for roughly 7 to 11 cycles, used a sample-barcoded 5' primer plus a J-beta primer mix. TCRdb reanalysed the 5' RACE reads using MiXCR and keeps one entry per CDR3 protein. The data hold over a million distinct CDR3 sequences, with around 59% observed a single time. Sequencing was performed on blood. Receptors were obtained from a man between 18 and 29 years old in good health.

The chain carries TRBV12-3 or TRBV12-4 and TRBJ1-1, with D maybe TRBD1 (5 bases). The CDR3 spans 16 residues. V shed 4 bases and J shed 4 bases, with 19 bases lying between them. CDR3 nucleotide sequence: TGTGCCAGCAGTTCCCCTTGGACACTTGGAAGCACTGAAGCTTTCTTT. Protein: CASSSPWTLGSTEAFF.

The V and J genes are TRBV15 and TRBJ2-5; 7 nucleotides line up with TRBD1. The CDR3 is 16 amino acids. Germline CDR1 LNHNV, CDR2 YYDKDF (reference sequence). V lost 2 bases, J lost 2 bases, and 8 bases stayed unmatched. The chain's CDR3 is CATSRPTGQSQETQYF. CDR3 DNA sequence: TGTGCCACCAGCAGACCGACGGGACAGTCGCAAGAGACCCAGTACTTC.

V gene TRBV7-8 combines with J gene TRBJ2-3; D may be TRBD1 or TRBD2 (5 bases each). Germline loops: CDR1 SGHVS, CDR2 FQNEAQ. The V end lost 6 bases, the J end lost 5 bases, and 15 bases lay between the germline ends. The CDR3 totals 14 residues. CDR3 sequence reads: CASRDSSGQDTQYF. The CDR3 DNA reads TGTGCCAGCAGGGATAGCTCGGGGCAAGATACGCAGTATTTT.

The V and J genes are TRBV13 and TRBJ2-7, with D perhaps TRBD1 (6 bases). From germline, CDR1 is PRHDT and CDR2 FYEKMQ (reference sequence). CDR3 length: 17 amino acids. Trimming shortened V by 0 bases and J by 7 bases, and 22 bases separated the two germline ends. The CDR3 DNA is TGTGCCAGCAGCTTAGGGACCCACAGGGACCCCTACAATGAGCAGTACTTC. Protein: CASSLGTHRDPYNEQYF.

V usage is TRBV20-1 and J usage is TRBJ2-4; no reliable D call. The DNA end favors TRBJ2-7, so the J call may be wrong. The CDR3 has 12 residues. CDR1 and CDR2 from the germline V gene are DFQATT and SNEGSKA (reference sequence). The CDR3 here is CSAREYGYEQYF. The CDR3 DNA is TGCAGTGCTAGAGAATACGGCTACGAGCAGTACTTC.

This chain links TRBV20-1 with TRBJ1-2; D is uncertain. In germline, CDR1 is DFQATT, CDR2 SNEGSKA (reference sequence). The CDR3 consists of 14 residues. V lost 7 bases, J lost 1 base, and 16 bases lay in between. CDR3 sequence: CSVPSPGSNYGYTF. DNA of the CDR3: TGCAGTGTCCCCTCCCCGGGGAGTAACTATGGCTACACCTTC.